This TCR beta chain was documented in a study of blood T cell repertoires in COVID-19. Across the study: Donors in the United States, Italy and Spain gave samples during acute or convalescent COVID-19. T cells, B-cell-depleted T cells, or PBMCs supplied cDNA or gDNA.

As originally analysed: Reference gene primer amplification gave estimated nucleated cell counts. Measured with immunoSEQ multiplex PCR; TCRdb has only the in-frame clones, and not every one. V and J calls and clone size follow that table, whereas D and trimming were derived from the DNA. The data contain 65,000 to 90,000 clones, approximately 88% of them singletons. What was sequenced was peripheral blood. The TCR was taken from a man older than 75 with active or convalescent COVID-19.

The CDR3 DNA follows: TGTGCCAGCAGCTCCTCCGGGAGAAGAGGGGCCCAGTACTTC. Its translation: CASSSSGRRGAQYF. V gene TRBV11-3 combines with J gene TRBJ2-5, with D perhaps matching TRBD2 (6 bases). This CDR3 region has 14 residues. CDR1 SGHNT and CDR2 YENEEA come from the germline V gene. V lost 4 bases and J 9 bases, leaving 18 bases between the germline ends.